Below, 10 T cell receptor beta chains from the same sample are listed, as sequenced in a study of vaccination effects on CD4 cells after COVID-19. For these receptors, no antigen is known. When around 10 days of culture had elapsed, CD4+ T cells were isolated. Some clones are missing from TCRdb's copy, which holds only in-frame ones; the method was immunoSEQ multiplex PCR. The data contain around 46,000 clones, over 50% of them singletons. The sample here was CD4+ T cells from PBMCs cultured without peptide, taken before COVID-19 vaccination. These receptors all come from a human donor who received a COVID-19 vaccine.

V gene TRBV27 combines with J gene TRBJ2-6; D call uncertain. The CDR3 runs to 14 residues. The germline V gene has CDR1 MNHEY and CDR2 SMNVEV (reference sequence). Trimming shortened V by 3 bases and J by 0 bases, and 3 bases separated the two germline ends. The CDR3 DNA is TGTGCCAGCAGTTTCGTCTCTGGGGCCAACGTCCTGACTTTC. Its translation: CASSFVSGANVLTF.

The chain recombines TRBV12-3 or TRBV12-4 with TRBJ1-2; D ambiguous. The CDR3 covers 12 residues. V lost 5 bases, J lost 4 bases, and 8 bases lay in between. CDR3 sequence (DNA): TGTGCCAGCAGTACTCAGCTCTATGGCTACACCTTC. Translation gives CASSTQLYGYTF.

The V and J genes are TRBV5-6 and TRBJ1-5; 12 bases are shared with TRBD1. This CDR3 comprises 19 residues. The V and J ends lost 1 base and 2 bases, in that order; junction bases with no gene match: 10. CDR1 and CDR2 (germline): SGHDT, YYEEEE. The DNA for the CDR3 is TGTGCCAGCAGCTTGTTAGGGGACAGGGGGCTCTGGGGCAATCAGCCCCAGCATTTT. Protein product: CASSLLGDRGLWGNQPQHF.

This sequence joins TRBV29-1 and TRBJ2-2; tentatively, D is TRBD1 or TRBD2 (5 bases each). The CDR3 consists of 15 residues. Germline loops: CDR1 SQVTM, CDR2 ANQGSEA. The V gene lost 4 bases and the J gene lost 1 base, with 13 bases spanning the gap. CDR3 nucleotides: TGCAGCGTTGTATACCGGGGCAGGAACACCGGGGAGCTGTTTTTT. Its protein is CSVVYRGRNTGELFF.

In the case of this clone: Other DNA sequences in this sample translate to the same CDR3. The chain has TRBV5-1 and TRBJ1-3, with 12 nucleotides matching TRBD1. Germline loops: CDR1 SGHRS, CDR2 YFSETQ. With 2 bases clipped from V and 0 bases from J, the junction kept 9 bases outside the gene matches. The CDR3 sequence is 19 residues long. CDR3 in amino acids: CASSLGTGGSMSSGNTIYF. Here the CDR3 DNA reads TGCGCCAGCAGCTTAGGGACAGGGGGCTCCATGAGCTCTGGAAACACCATATATTTT.

CDR3 bases: TGCAGTGCTATAAGGGAGACCCAGTACTTC. Translated: CSAIRETQYF. J is TRBJ2-5 and V is TRBV20-1; D gene ambiguous. V lost 4 bases, J lost 5 bases, and 5 bases lay in between. CDR1 is DFQATT, CDR2 SNEGSKA, per germline (reference sequence). This CDR3 spans 10 amino acids.

The chain couples TRBV19 to TRBJ2-3; unclear D gene. V lost 0 bases and J 3 bases, leaving 7 bases between the germline ends. CDR3 length: 14 residues. Germline CDR1 and CDR2: LNHDA and SQIVND (reference sequence). The CDR3 DNA is TGTGCCAGTAGTATAGATCCCGGGACAGATACGCAGTATTTT. Protein: CASSIDPGTDTQYF.

The chain has TRBV3-1 (or the pseudogene TRBV3-2) and TRBJ2-2; D gene unclear. V was shortened by 2 bases and J by 9 bases, with 4 bases between the two germline ends. Per the germline V gene, CDR1 is LGHDT and CDR2 is YNNKEL (reference sequence). The CDR3 loop spans 11 amino acids. The chain's CDR3 is CASSQLRELFF. CDR3 bases: TGTGCCAGCAGCCAACTCCGGGAGCTGTTTTTT.

This chain joins TRBV4-2 and TRBJ1-5; D is unresolved. The CDR3 totals 16 residues. CDR1 and CDR2 (germline): LGHNA, YNFKEQ. V was shortened by 4 bases and J by 4 bases, with 17 bases between the two germline ends. Here the CDR3 DNA reads TGTGCCAGCAGCCCAAGGCAACGGGTAGTAAATCAGCCCCAGCATTTT. Translating gives CASSPRQRVVNQPQHF.

This chain joins TRBV3-1 (or the pseudogene TRBV3-2) and TRBJ2-1, with 7 bases fitting TRBD1. This CDR3 is built from 16 residues. From germline, CDR1 is LGHDT and CDR2 YNNKEL (reference sequence). V lost 1 base to trimming and J lost 10 bases; unmatched junction nucleotides: 13. The CDR3, as DNA: TGTGCCAGCAGCCAAGGAAAGGGGGCGCGAGGAGGAGAGCAGTTCTTC. It is translated as CASSQGKGARGGEQFF.